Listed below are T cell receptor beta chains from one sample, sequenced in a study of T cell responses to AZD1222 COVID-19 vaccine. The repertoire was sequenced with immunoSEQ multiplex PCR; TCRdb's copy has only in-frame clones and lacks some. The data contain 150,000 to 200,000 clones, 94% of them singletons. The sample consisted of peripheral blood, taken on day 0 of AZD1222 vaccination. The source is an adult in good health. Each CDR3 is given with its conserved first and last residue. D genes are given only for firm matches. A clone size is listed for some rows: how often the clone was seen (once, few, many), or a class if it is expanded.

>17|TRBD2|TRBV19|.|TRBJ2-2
TGTGCCAGTAGTATAGGGGGACTAGCGGGAGTCTCCGGGGAGCTGTTTTTT
CASSIGGLAGVSGELFF
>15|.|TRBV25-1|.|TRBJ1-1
TGTGCCAGCAGTCCAGTCCAGGGTCGAGTCACTGAAGCTTTCTTT
CASSPVQGRVTEAFF
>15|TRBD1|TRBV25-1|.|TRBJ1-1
TGTGCCAGCAGTGAAGGGACAGGGTCTGTGACTGAAGCTTTCTTT
CASSEGTGSVTEAFF
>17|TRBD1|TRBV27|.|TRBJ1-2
TGTGCCAGCAGGCCAGAGGGGGCAGCCACCTATATAGGAGGCTACACCTTC
CASRPEGAATYIGGYTF
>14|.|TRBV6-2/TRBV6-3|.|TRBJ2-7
TGTGCCAGCAGTTACATGGCCGACGCCTACGAGCAGTACTTC
CASSYMADAYEQYF
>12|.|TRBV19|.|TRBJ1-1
TGTGCCACCCTATGGGGGAGCACTGAAGCTTTCTTT
CATLWGSTEAFF
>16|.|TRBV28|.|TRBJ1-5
TGTGCCAGCAGCCTTGTCGACCGGGACAGCAATCAGCCCCAGCATTTT
CASSLVDRDSNQPQHF
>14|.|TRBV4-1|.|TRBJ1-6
TGCGCCAGCAGCCACGGGCTTGGCGGTTCACCCCTCCACTTT
CASSHGLGGSPLHF
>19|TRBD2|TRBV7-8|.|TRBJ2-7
TGTGCCAGCAGCCGGACTAGCGGGAGGGTGTCAGTGGGTACCTACGAGCAGTACTTC
CASSRTSGRVSVGTYEQYF
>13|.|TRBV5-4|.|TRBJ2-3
TGTGCCAGCAGCCCGGATGGCACAGATACGCAGTATTTT
CASSPDGTDTQYF
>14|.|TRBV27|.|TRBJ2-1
TGTGCCAGCAGTTTGGAAATATTTGGCAATGAGCAGTTCTTC
CASSLEIFGNEQFF
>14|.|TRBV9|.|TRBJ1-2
TGTGCCAGCAGCCCCGACGGGTCGAACTATGGCTACACCTTC
CASSPDGSNYGYTF
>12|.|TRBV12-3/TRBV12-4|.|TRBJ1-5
TGTGCCAGCAGTTTAGAGATCGCGCCCCAGCATTTT
CASSLEIAPQHF
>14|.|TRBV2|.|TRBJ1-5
TGTGCCAGCAGTGAGAGGGCCCGCAATCAGCCCCAGCATTTT
CASSERARNQPQHF
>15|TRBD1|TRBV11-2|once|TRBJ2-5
TGTGCCAGCAGAGGGGGTGACAGGGCCCAAGAGACCCAGTACTTC
CASRGGDRAQETQYF
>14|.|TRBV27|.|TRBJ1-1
TGTGCCAGCAGAGGGGAGGGCGCGAGGACTGAAGCTTTCTTT
CASRGEGARTEAFF
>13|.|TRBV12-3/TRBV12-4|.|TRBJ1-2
TGTGCCAGCACCCCCGGGCGACGATATGGCTACACCTTC
CASTPGRRYGYTF
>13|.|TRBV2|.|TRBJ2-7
TGTGCCAGCAGTGAATCCGGGTTCTACGAGCAGTACTTC
CASSESGFYEQYF
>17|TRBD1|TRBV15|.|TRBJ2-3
TGTGCCACCAGCAGGGACGGGACAGCCCAACCGTCAGATACGCAGTATTTT
CATSRDGTAQPSDTQYF
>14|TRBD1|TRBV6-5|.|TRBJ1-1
TGTGCCAGCACCACACAGGGGGCTGACACTGAAGCTTTCTTT
CASTTQGADTEAFF
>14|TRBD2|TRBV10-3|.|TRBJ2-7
TGTGCCATCGGTTCGCGGGAGGGCCCGGGAGAGCAGTACTTC
CAIGSREGPGEQYF
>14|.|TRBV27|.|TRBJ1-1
TGTGCCAGCAGTTCGGCGGGACTGGGCACTGAAGCTTTCTTT
CASSSAGLGTEAFF
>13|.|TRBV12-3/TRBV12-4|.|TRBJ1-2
TGTGCCAGCAGTTTTGGTGGCTCAAATGGCTACACCTTC
CASSFGGSNGYTF
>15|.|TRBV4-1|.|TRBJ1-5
TGCGCCAGCAGCCGGACACTATATAGCAATCAGCCCCAGCATTTT
CASSRTLYSNQPQHF
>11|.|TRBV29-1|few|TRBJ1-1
TGCAGCGTTGGGGAGAACACTGAAGCTTTCTTT
CSVGENTEAFF
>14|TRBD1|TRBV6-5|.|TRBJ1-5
TGTGCCAGCAAAGCAGGGGGGATCTATCAGCCCCAGCATTTT
CASKAGGIYQPQHF
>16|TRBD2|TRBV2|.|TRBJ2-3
TGTGCCAGCAGTGAGCGGCTAGCGGGAGGAGGAGATACGCAGTATTTT
CASSERLAGGGDTQYF